A selection of T cell receptor beta chains follows, all from one sample in a study of graft-versus-host responses after intestinal transplantation. No antigen has been assigned to these receptors. The protocol was immunoSEQ multiplex PCR, while the TCRdb copy is restricted to in-frame clones and leaves out a portion. The repertoire holds 150,000 or so clones, with around 90% as singletons. The sample here was unstimulated CD4+ T cells sorted from spleen or lymph node cells, taken before intestinal transplant. The origin of the receptors is a human donor who received an intestinal transplant. The conserved cysteine and the conserved F or W are not part of the CDR3 here.

>TRBJ2-1|TRBV30
AWGRGSYNEQF
>TRBJ2-7|TRBV11-3
ASSSPTSGRGEQY
>TRBJ2-1|TRBV5-6
ASSLVDRLAGESEQF
>TRBJ2-6|TRBV4-3
ASSQGPGASSGANVLT
>TRBJ2-1|TRBV5-1
ASSLASYNEQF
>TRBJ1-5|TRBV7-3
ASSLRVGQPQH
>TRBJ1-1|TRBV5-1
ASSDRGRTVNTEAF
>TRBJ1-4|TRBV6-6
ASSSTDRGVEKLF
>TRBJ1-2|TRBV5-1
ASSYPPGQGRGGDGYT
>TRBJ2-2|TRBV11-3
ASSLTLAGTGELF
>TRBJ2-2|TRBV9
ASSVFEGGNTGELF
>TRBJ2-7|TRBV6-6
ASRLDRTYEQY
>TRBJ2-7|TRBV6-5
ASSSVAYYEQY
>TRBJ2-4|TRBV11-2
ASSRANLNIQY
>.|TRBV9
ASSVGQGVYEQY
>TRBJ2-1|TRBV9
ASSVRGGRDEQF
>TRBJ2-7|TRBV11-2
ASSLRRKQGSYEQY